This record looks at one T cell receptor beta chain sequence and its context. RNA transcripts served as template for amplifying TCR beta CDR3 sequences. First-round RT-PCR employed HTBI primers, with a second-round multiplex PCR after it. TCRdb called the multiplex PCR reads again in MiXCR, with one record for every CDR3 protein. Of 740,000 or so distinct CDR3 sequences in the sample, roughly 40% were seen once. These data belong to a study of Graves' ophthalmopathy and Graves' hyperthyroidism. V lost 0 bases, J lost 2 bases, and 10 bases lay in between. Germline V gene data show CDR1 as SGHDN and CDR2 as FVKESK. This CDR3 has 15 residues. Those donors who had ophthalmopathy presented with moderate-to-severe activity, a CAS of ≥3, a NOSPECS of ≥4 and a duration under 3 months. In this cohort, patients with other autoimmune diseases, uncontrolled infections, pregnancy or lactation were excluded. PBMCs had their origin in fresh peripheral blood (roughly 10 ml).

The rearrangement uses TRBV14 and TRBJ2-5; D gene unclear. This clonotype was obtained from an adult man with Graves' ophthalmopathy. The sequencing input was peripheral blood. CDR3 in amino acids: CASSQDLTRQETQYF. The CDR3 nucleotides are TGTGCCAGCAGCCAAGATCTGACTCGGCAAGAGACCCAGTACTTC. Full variable domain (outside the CDR3, taken from reference TRBV14 and TRBJ2-5): EAGVTQFPSHSVIEKGQTVTLRCDPISGHDNLYWYRRVMGKEIKFLLHFVKESKQDESGMPNNRFLAERTGGTYSTLKVQPAELEDSGVYFCASSQDLTRQETQYFGPGTRLLVL.